Detailed here is one T cell receptor (beta chain). This clonotype appeared a few times. Its antigen is currently not known. Base qualities are not provided; no much larger clone lies one nucleotide away. The sample is drawn from a study of T cells in Graves' hyperthyroidism and ophthalmopathy (dated 2019 in TCRdb). About the study as a whole: To identify distinguishing TCR V-J signatures, a discovery cohort of 95 to 100 patients was used, comprising some 43 with Graves' ophthalmopathy and some 60 with stable Graves' hyperthyroidism. The roughly 100 discovery patients were randomly divided into training and test sets at a 7:3 ratio. After sampling, hyperthyroidism patients received methimazole starting at 30 mg daily, and ophthalmopathy patients received high-dose intravenous methylprednisolone. The paper describes TCR Vbeta CDR3 sequencing of 135 peripheral blood samples, made up of 43 ophthalmopathy patients, around 73 hyperthyroidism patients and roughly 17 progressor patients. The study also compared thyroid tissue and blood T-cell repertoires from over 5 Graves' hyperthyroidism patients. An independent validation cohort of under 20 hyperthyroidism patients and about 15 patients who later progressed to ophthalmopathy tested prospective prediction of ophthalmopathy.

The CDR3 has 15 amino acids, counting the end cysteine and phenylalanine. Left in the record is the CDR3 DNA by itself, 45 bases read in frame from the first base. Trimming accounts for 3 bases at V and 0 bases at J, while the number of junction bases matched to no gene is 4. Sequences SEHNR (CDR1) and FQNEAQ (CDR2) are obtained from the germline V gene (reference sequence). Amplification of TCR beta CDR3 regions was carried out from RNA transcripts. For the first round of RT-PCR on the TCR CDR3, the HTBI primer set was used together with the Qiagen OneStep RT-PCR kit. The libraries were constructed in a second round of multiplex PCR and then size-selected and purified. Sequencing of the libraries was done on an Illumina HiSeq2000 using paired-end 100 bp reads. For the original study's pipeline: Raw data were processed with SOAPnuke, discarding reads with adapters, uncalled bases, mean Phred below 15, or no exact constant-primer or identifier match. High-quality paired reads were merged using COPE v1.2.5, and each unique nucleotide sequence was defined as a clonotype. MiTCR v1.1 was used to align clonotypes to the IMGT TRBV, TRBD and TRBJ reference segments. The analysis was restricted to V-J combinations with a frequency above 0.0001, which together covered about 99% of the repertoires. A TCS score was defined as the ratio of F50 (clonal expansion) to E x V (chaos), with BLOSUM62-based TCRdist applied between CDR3 peptides within each V-J. Welch's t-statistics and random forest reduced around 510 V-J features to 13, which were used in a naive Bayes classifier (R e1071). The Morisita-Horn index was used to measure how similar the thyroid and blood repertoires were. TCRdb redid the processing of the public reads, applying fastp at Q25 and MiXCR, and retained in-frame beta chains. Each record represents a unique CDR3 protein, reported with the most common genes and DNA among its rows. TCRdb assigned the V and J calls; the authors' analysis was not used. This sample is represented by over 650,000 distinct CDR3 sequences; about 45% of them were singletons. Approximately 7.2% of the sample is taken by the ten largest.

Overall study outcomes, separate from this receptor: Most expanded thyroid clonotypes (frequency above 0.001) were also detected in blood, suggesting blood repertoires may reflect thyroid immune responses. A 13 V-J signature model separated ophthalmopathy from stable hyperthyroidism, with just over 85% sensitivity and 81% to 83% specificity in cross-validation and 80%/75% in testing. In validation, progression to ophthalmopathy was predicted by the model with approximately 67% sensitivity and roughly 72% specificity, a median of approximately 6.5 months before onset. No statistical method was used to set the sample size in advance, and investigators knew the group allocation.

Patients with uncontrolled infections, other autoimmune diseases, pregnancy or lactation were excluded. Clinical symptoms, serum thyroxine and TRAb, thyroid ultrasound, and orbital computed tomography formed the basis for the diagnoses. Trizol reagent was used to extract total RNA, and RNA quality was then checked on an Agilent 2100 Bioanalyzer. The source of this sequence is an adult man with Graves' disease, either hyperthyroidism or ophthalmopathy (not recorded which). The chain uses TRBV7-9 and TRBJ2-7; 8 bases in between match TRBD2. The sequencing input was peripheral blood or thyroid tissue (not recorded which). The nucleotides are TGTGCCAGCAGCTTGGCCGGGGGGGTCTCCTACGAGCAGTACTTC. It codes for CASSLAGGVSYEQYF.